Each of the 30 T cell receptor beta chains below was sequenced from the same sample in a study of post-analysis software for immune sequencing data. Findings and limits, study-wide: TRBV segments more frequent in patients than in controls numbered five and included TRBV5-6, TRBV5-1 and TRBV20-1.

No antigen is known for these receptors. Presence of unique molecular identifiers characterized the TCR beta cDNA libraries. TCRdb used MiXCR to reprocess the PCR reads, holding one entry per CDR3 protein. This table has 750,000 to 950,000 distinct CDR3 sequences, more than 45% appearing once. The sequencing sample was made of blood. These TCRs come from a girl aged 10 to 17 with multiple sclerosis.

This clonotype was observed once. CDR3 sequence (DNA): TGTGCCAGCAGTTGGACTACAGGGGTAGAAGAGACCCAGTACTTC. As protein: CASSWTTGVEETQYF. This chain uses TRBV6-5 with TRBJ2-5, with D possibly being TRBD1 (7 bases). This CDR3 has 15 amino acids. V was pared by 4 bases and J by 3 bases, with 15 bases between. Germline loops: CDR1 MNHEY, CDR2 SVGAGI.

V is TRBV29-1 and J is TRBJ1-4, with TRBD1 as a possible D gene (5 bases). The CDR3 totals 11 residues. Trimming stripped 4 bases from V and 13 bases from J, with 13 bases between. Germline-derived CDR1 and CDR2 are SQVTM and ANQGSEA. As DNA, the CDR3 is TGCAGCGTTGGGATGCGGGGGTTACTGTTTTTT. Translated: CSVGMRGLLFF.

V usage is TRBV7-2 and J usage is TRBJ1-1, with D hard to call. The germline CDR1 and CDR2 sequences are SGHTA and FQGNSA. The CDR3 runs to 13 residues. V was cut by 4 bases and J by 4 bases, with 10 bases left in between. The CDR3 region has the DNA TGTGCCAGCAGCTCCTTTACGTCCACTGAAGCTTTCTTT. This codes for CASSSFTSTEAFF.

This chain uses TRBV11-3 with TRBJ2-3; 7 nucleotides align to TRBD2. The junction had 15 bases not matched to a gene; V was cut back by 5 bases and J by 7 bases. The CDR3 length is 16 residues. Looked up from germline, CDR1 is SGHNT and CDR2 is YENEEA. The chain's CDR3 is CASSPWREGRGNTQYF. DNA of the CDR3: TGTGCCAGCAGCCCTTGGAGGGAGGGCCGAGGAAATACGCAGTATTTT.

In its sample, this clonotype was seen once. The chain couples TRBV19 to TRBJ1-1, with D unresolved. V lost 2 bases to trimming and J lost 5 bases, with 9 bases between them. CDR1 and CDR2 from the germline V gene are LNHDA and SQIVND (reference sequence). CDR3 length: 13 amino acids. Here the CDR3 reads CASSILGGTEAFF. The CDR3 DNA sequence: TGTGCCAGTAGTATATTGGGAGGGACTGAAGCTTTCTTT.

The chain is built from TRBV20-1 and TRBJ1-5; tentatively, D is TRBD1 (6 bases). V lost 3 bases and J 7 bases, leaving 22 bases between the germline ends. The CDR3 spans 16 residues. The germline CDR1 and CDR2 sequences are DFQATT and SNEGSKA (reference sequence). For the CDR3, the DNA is TGCAGTGCTAGCCGAAATACAGGGTTTGGGGCGCAGCCCCAGCATTTT. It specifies CSASRNTGFGAQPQHF.

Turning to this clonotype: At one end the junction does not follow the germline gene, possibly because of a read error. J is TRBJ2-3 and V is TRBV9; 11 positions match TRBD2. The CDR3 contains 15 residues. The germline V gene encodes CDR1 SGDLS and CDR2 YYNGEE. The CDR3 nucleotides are TGTACCAGCAGCGGGACTAGCGGAGGCACAGATACGCAGTATTTT. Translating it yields CTSSGTSGGTDTQYF.

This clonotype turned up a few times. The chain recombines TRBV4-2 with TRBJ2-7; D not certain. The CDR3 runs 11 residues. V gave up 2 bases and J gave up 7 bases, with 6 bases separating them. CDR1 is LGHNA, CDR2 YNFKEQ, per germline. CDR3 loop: CASSQLQEQYF. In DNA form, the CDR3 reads TGTGCCAGCAGCCAACTCCAGGAGCAGTACTTC.

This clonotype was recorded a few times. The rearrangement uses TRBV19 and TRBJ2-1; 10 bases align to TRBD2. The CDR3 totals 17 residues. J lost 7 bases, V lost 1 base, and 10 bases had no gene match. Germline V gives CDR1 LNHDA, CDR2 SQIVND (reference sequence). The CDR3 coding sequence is TGTGCCAGTAGTATAGTGGGGCGGCTAGCGGGAGATAATGAGCAGTTCTTC. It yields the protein CASSIVGRLAGDNEQFF.

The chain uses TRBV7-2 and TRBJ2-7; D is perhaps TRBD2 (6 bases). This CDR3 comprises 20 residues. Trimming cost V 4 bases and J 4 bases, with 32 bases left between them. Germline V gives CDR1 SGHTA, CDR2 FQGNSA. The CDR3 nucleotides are TGTGCCAGCAGCTCCCCAAGGGGCGGGACCTGGGACGGGACCGAATACGAGCAGTACTTC. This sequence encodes CASSSPRGGTWDGTEYEQYF.

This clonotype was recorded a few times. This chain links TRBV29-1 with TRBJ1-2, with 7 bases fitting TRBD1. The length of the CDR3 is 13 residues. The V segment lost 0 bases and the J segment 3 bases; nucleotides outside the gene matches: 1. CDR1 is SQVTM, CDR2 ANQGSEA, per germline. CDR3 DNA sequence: TGCAGCGTTGAAGACGACAGGGACTATGGCTACACCTTC. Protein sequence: CSVEDDRDYGYTF.

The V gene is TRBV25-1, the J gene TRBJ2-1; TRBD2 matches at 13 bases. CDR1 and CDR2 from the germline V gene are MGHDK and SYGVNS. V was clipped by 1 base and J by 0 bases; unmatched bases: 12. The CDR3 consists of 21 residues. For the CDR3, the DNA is TGTGCCAGCAGTGAATTCTTCGGGACTAGCGGGACCGCTAGCTCCTACAATGAGCAGTTCTTC. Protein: CASSEFFGTSGTASSYNEQFF.

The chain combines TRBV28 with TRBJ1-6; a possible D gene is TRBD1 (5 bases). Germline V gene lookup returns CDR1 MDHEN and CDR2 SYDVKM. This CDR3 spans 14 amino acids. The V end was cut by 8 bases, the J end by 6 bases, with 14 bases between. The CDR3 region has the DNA TGTGCCAGCTGGAGGGGCACCTCTAATTCACCCCTCCACTTT. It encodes CASWRGTSNSPLHF.

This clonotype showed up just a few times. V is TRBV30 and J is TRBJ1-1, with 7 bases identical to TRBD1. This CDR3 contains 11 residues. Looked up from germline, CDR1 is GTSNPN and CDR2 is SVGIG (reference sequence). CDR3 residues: CRGQLNTEAFF. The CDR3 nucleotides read TGTCGGGGACAGCTGAACACTGAAGCTTTCTTT.

CDR3: CSVFPRTANTEAFF. As DNA, the CDR3 is TGCAGCGTTTTCCCGCGGACAGCGAACACTGAAGCTTTCTTT. The chain employs TRBV29-1 and TRBJ1-1, with TRBD1 as a possible D gene (6 bases). This CDR3 spans 14 amino acids. In germline, CDR1 is SQVTM, CDR2 ANQGSEA. The V and J ends lost 5 bases and 1 base respectively, with 14 bases between them. Drawing the rest from reference TRBV29-1 and TRBJ1-1, the complete variable domain is SAVISQKPSRDICQRGTSLTIQCQVDSQVTMMFWYRQQPGQSLTLIATANQGSEATYESGFVIDKFPISRPNLTFSTLTVSNMSPEDSSIYLCSVFPRTANTEAFFGQGTRLTVV.

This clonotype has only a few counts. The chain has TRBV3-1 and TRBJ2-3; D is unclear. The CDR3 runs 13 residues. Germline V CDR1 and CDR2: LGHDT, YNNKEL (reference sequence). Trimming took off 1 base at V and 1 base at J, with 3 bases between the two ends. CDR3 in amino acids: CASSQAGTDTQYF. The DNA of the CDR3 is TGTGCCAGCAGCCAAGCGGGCACAGATACGCAGTATTTT.

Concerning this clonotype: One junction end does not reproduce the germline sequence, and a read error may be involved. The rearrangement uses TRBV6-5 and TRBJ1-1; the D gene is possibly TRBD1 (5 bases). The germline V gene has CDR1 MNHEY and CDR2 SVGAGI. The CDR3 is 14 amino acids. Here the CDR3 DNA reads TGTGCCAGCGGGCAGAGGGGCTTGGACACTGGAGCTTTCTTT. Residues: CASGQRGLDTGAFF.

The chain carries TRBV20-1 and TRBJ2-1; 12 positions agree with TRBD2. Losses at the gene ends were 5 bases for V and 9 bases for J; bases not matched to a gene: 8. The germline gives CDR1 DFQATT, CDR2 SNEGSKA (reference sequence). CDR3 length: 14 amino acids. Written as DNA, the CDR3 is TGCAGTGCTGAGACTAGCGGGAGTTTCGGTGAGCAGTTCTTC. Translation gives CSAETSGSFGEQFF.

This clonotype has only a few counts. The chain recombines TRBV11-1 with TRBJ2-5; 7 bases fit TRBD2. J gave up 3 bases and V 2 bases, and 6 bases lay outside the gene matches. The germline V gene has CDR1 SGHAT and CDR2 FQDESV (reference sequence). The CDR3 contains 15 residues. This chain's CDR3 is CASSLMGLAEETQYF. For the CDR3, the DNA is TGTGCCAGCAGCTTAATGGGGCTAGCGGAAGAGACCCAGTACTTC.

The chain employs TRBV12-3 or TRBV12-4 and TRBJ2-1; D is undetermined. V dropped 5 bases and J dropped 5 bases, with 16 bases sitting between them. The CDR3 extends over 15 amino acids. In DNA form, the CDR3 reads TGTGCCAGCAGTAGTGACCCCCGCGCAAACAATGAGCAGTTCTTC. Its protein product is CASSSDPRANNEQFF.

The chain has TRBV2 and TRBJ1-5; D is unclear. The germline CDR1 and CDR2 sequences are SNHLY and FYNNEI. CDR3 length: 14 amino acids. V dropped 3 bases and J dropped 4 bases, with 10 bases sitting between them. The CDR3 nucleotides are TGTGCCAGCAGTGATCAAGACGGTAATCAGCCCCAGCATTTT. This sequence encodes CASSDQDGNQPQHF.

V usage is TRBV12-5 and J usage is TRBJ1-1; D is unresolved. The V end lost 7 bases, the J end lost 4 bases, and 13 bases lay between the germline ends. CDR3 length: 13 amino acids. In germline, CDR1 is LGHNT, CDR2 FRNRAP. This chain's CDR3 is CASAKTAGTEAFF. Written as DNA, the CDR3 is TGTGCTAGTGCCAAAACAGCTGGCACTGAAGCTTTCTTT. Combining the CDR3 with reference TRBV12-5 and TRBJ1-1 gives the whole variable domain DARVTQTPRHKVTEMGQEVTMRCQPILGHNTVFWYRQTMMQGLELLAYFRNRAPLDDSGMPKDRFSAEMPDATLATLKIQPSEPRDSAVYFCASAKTAGTEAFFGQGTRLTVV.

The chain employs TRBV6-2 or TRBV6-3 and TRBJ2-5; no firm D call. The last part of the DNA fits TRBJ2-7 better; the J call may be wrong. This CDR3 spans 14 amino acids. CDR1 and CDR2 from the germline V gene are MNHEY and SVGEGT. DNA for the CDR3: TGTGCCAGCAGTTACGGTCCAGACCGCGGCGAGCAGTACTTC. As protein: CASSYGPDRGEQYF.

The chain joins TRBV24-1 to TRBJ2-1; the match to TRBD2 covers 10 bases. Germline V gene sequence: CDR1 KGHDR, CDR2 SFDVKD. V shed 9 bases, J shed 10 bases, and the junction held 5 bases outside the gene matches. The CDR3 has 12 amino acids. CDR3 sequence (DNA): TGTGCCACCTCTAGCGGGAGTAAGGAGCAGTTCTTC. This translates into CATSSGSKEQFF.

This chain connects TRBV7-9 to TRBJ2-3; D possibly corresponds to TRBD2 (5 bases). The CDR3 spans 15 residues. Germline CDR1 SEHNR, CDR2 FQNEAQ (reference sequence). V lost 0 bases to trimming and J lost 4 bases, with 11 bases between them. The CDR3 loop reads CASSLAGVSADTQYF. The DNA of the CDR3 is TGTGCCAGCAGCTTAGCGGGAGTCAGCGCAGATACGCAGTATTTT.

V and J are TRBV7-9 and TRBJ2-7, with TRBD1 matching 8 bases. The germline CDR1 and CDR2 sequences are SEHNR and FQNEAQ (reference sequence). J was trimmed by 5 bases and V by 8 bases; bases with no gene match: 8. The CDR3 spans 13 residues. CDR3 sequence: CASSWTGTHEQYF. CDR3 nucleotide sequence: TGTGCCAGCTCCTGGACAGGGACCCACGAGCAGTACTTC.

CDR3 protein: CASSRASLGETQYF. CDR3 DNA: TGTGCCAGCAGCCGGGCCTCGCTGGGGGAGACCCAGTACTTC. J is TRBJ2-7 and V is TRBV7-9; no clear D. The closer fit of TRBJ2-5 to the DNA end suggests the J call may be wrong. Germline CDR1 reads SEHNR; CDR2 reads FQNEAQ (reference sequence). This CDR3 is built from 14 residues.

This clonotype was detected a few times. Here the CDR3 DNA reads TGTGCCACCAGCTGGGCCAGCTCCTACGAGCAGTACTTC. Encoded protein: CATSWASSYEQYF. This sequence joins TRBV15 and TRBJ2-7, with D hard to call. The germline V and J ends were trimmed by 5 bases and 0 bases, with 8 bases remaining between them. This CDR3 has 13 residues. Germline V gives CDR1 LNHNV, CDR2 YYDKDF (reference sequence).

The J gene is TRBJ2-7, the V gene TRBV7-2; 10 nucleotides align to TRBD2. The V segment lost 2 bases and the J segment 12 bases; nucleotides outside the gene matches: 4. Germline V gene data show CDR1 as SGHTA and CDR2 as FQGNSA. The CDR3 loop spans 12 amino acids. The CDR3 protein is CASSLRTSGWYF. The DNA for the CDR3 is TGTGCCAGCAGCTTAAGGACTAGCGGATGGTACTTC.

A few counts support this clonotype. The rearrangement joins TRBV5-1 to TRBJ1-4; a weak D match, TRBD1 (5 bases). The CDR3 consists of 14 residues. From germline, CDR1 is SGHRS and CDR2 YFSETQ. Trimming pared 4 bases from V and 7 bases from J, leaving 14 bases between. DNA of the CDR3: TGCGCCAGCAGCCAACAACCAGGGTTTGAAAAACTGTTTTTT. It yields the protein CASSQQPGFEKLFF.